The present entry profiles one T cell receptor (beta chain) with its context. Its antigen is not identified. The entry originates in a study of cytomegalovirus exposure and HLA in healthy donors. Study background: Findings of an earlier analysis included some 110 million unique TCR beta sequences from 180 million or so T cells. Findings and caveats of the study: The classifier reportedly diagnosed cytomegalovirus status with high sensitivity and specificity. Serostatus for CMV was the only available immune exposure information. Equally common other TCR beta chains were less clonally expanded than HLA-associated ones, a later analysis found.

The CDR3 extends over 16 amino acids. V gave up 5 bases and J gave up 5 bases; unmatched junction bases: 9. Germline V gene lookup returns CDR1 SGDLS and CDR2 YYNGEE. The PCR made use of 60 Vbeta and 13 Jbeta primers. Profiled with immunoSEQ multiplex PCR; TCRdb holds only in-frame clones, not every one. The sample holds 110,000 or so clones, 81% seen once. The sequence derives from a woman between 35 and 50 years old in good health and CMV-seronegative. Sequencing used PBMCs. The gene calls are TRBV9 and TRBJ2-2; 10 nucleotides align to TRBD1. This CDR3 is CASRPPGQGITGELFF. CDR3 nucleotide sequence: TGTGCCAGCAGACCACCGGGACAGGGGATAACCGGGGAGCTGTTTTTT.